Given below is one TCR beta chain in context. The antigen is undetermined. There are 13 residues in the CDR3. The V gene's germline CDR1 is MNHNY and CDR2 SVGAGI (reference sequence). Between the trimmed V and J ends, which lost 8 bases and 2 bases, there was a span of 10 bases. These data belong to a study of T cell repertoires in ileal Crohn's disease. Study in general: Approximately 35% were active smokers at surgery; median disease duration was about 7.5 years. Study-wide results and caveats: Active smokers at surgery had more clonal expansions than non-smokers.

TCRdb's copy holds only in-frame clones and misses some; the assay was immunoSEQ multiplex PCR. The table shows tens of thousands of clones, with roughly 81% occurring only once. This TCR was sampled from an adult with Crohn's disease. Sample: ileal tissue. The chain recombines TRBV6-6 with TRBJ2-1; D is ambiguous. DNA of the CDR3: TGTGCCAGCTCTCAGTTACCCTACAATGAGCAGTTCTTC. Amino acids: CASSQLPYNEQFF.